Sequencing of this TCR beta chain was carried out in a study of T cell changes during pregnancy in multiple sclerosis. Here immunoSEQ multiplex PCR was the method, and the copy in TCRdb shows in-frame clones only, minus some. The top ten clones hold about 12% of a sample with some 38,000 clones, more than 85% of them seen once. Germline V lookup: CDR1 SGDLS, CDR2 YYNGEE. Trimming stripped 0 bases from V and 0 bases from J, with 13 bases between. This CDR3 has 16 amino acids. The genes are TRBV9 and TRBJ2-7; TRBD2 might be the D (6 bases). The sample was CD8+ T cells from peripheral blood mononuclear cells, taken after pregnancy. The source is a female donor with multiple sclerosis, enrolled in a pregnancy study. The CDR3 sequence: CASSVAGLSSSYEQYF. In nucleotides, the CDR3 is TGTGCCAGCAGCGTAGCGGGACTTTCGAGCTCCTACGAGCAGTACTTC.